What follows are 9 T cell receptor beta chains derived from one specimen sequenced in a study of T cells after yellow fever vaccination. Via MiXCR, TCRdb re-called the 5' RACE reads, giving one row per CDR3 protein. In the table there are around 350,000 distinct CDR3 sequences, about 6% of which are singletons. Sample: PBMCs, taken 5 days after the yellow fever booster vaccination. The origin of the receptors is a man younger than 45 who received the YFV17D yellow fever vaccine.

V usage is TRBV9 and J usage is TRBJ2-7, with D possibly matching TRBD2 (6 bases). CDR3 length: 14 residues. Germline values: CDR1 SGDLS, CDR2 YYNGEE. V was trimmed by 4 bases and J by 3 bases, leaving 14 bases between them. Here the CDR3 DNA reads TGTGCCAGCAGCCCCCAGACGGGGGACTACGAGCAGTACTTC. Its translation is CASSPQTGDYEQYF.

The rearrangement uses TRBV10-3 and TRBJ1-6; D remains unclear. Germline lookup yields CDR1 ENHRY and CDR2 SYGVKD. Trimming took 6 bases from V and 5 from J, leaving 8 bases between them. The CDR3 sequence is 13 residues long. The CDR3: CAIRDGHNSPLHF. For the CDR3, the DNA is TGTGCCATCAGGGACGGTCATAATTCACCCCTCCACTTT.

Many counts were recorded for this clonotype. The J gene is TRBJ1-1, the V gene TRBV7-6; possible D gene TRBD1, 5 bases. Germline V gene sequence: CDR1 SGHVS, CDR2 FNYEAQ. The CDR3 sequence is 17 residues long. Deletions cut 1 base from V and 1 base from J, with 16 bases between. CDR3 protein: CASSLGWKGRGNTEAFF. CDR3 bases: TGTGCCAGCAGCTTAGGTTGGAAGGGGAGGGGGAACACTGAAGCTTTCTTT.

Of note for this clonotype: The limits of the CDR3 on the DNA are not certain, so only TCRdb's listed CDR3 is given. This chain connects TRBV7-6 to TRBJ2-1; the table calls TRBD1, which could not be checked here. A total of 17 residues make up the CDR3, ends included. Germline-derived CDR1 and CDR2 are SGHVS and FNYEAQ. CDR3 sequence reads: CASSFGVRARGDNEQFF.

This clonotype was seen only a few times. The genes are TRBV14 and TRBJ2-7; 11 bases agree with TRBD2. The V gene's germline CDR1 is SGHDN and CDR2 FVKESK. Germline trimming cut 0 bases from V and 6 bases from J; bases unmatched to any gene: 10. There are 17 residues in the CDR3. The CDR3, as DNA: TGTGCCAGCAGCCAAGATTTGCTTACTAGCGGGAGTTGCGAGCAGTACTTC. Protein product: CASSQDLLTSGSCEQYF.

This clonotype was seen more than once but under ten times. CDR3 sequence: CASSGTGTSYRNEQFF. The CDR3 bases are TGTGCCAGCAGTGGAACCGGGACTAGCTATAGAAATGAGCAGTTCTTC. V gene TRBV6-1 combines with J gene TRBJ2-1, with 9 bases identical to TRBD2. Germline assignment: CDR1 MNHNS and CDR2 SASEGT. This CDR3 contains 16 residues. J was trimmed by 7 bases and V by 4 bases; bases with no gene match: 11.

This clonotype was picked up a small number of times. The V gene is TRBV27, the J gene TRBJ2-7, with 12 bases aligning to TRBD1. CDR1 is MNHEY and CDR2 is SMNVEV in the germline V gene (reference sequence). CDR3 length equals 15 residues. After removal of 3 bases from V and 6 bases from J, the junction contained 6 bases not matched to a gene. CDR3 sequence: CASSFTPGQGAEQYF. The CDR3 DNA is TGTGCCAGCAGTTTTACCCCGGGACAGGGGGCCGAGCAGTACTTC.

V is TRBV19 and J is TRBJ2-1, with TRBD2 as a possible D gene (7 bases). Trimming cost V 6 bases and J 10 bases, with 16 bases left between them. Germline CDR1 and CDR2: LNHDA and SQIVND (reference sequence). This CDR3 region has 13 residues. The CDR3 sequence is CASSSGRGGEQFF. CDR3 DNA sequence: TGTGCCAGTAGCTCGGGTAGGGGGGGAGAGCAGTTCTTC. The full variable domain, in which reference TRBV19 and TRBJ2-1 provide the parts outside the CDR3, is DGGITQSPKYLFRKEGQNVTLSCEQNLNHDAMYWYRQDPGQGLRLIYYSQIVNDFQKGDIAEGYSVSREKKESFPLTVTSAQKNPTAFYLCASSSGRGGEQFFGPGTRLTVL.

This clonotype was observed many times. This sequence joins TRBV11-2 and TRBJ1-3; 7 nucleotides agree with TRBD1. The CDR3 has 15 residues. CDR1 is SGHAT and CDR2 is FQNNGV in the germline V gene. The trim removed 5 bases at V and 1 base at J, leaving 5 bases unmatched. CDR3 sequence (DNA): TGTGCCAGCAGCATCCAGGGACAGTCTGGAAACACCATATATTTT. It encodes CASSIQGQSGNTIYF.